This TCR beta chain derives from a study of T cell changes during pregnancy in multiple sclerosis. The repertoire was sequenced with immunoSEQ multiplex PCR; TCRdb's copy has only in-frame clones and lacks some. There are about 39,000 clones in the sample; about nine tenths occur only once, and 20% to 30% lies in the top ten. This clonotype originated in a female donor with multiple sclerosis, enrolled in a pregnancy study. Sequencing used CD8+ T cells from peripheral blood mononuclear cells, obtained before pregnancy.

CDR3 region: CASSLVAEDITDTQYF. The CDR3 DNA is TGTGCCAGCAGCTTGGTGGCAGAGGACATCACAGATACGCAGTATTTT. This chain connects TRBV5-8 to TRBJ2-3; TRBD1 is a possible D gene (5 bases). The CDR3 has 16 amino acids. Germline V gene sequence: CDR1 SGHTS, CDR2 YDEGEE. V lost 0 bases and J lost 2, with 13 bases in between.